The 20 T cell receptor beta chains in this list originate from one sample, sequenced in a study of vaccination and CD4 T cells after COVID-19. Their cognate antigens are unknown. Treatment in this sample: roughly 11-day PBMC culture with coronavirus spike peptide pools or control peptides (ViraFEST assay). The unexposed donor gave CD4+ T cells before the COVID-19 pandemic (2011-2018). With the Oncomine TCR Beta short-read assay, DNA from cultured CD4+ T cells was sequenced. From the PCR reads, TCRdb called clonotypes with MiXCR, one entry per CDR3 protein. Among several thousand distinct CDR3 sequences listed, roughly 39% were seen once. Sequenced material: CD4+ T cells from blood, cultured in vitro. These TCRs come from a human donor in good health.

The V and J genes are TRBV28 and TRBJ2-7; the match to TRBD1 covers 7 bases. Looked up from germline, CDR1 is MDHEN and CDR2 is SYDVKM. The CDR3 has 15 amino acids. Trimming took 5 bases from V and 0 from J; bases not matched to a gene: 7. CDR3 nucleotide sequence: TGTGCCAGCAGTCCACAGGGGCTGGGCTCCTACGAGCAGTACTTC. This encodes CASSPQGLGSYEQYF.

This clonotype was detected a few times. The gene calls are TRBV6-1 and TRBJ1-2; 9 bases map to TRBD1. V shed 7 bases and J 5 bases; nucleotides not matched to a gene: 11. The CDR3 covers 15 residues. CDR1 is MNHNS and CDR2 is SASEGT in the germline V gene. The CDR3 loop is CASTPTGGVAYGYTF. The CDR3 nucleotides are TGTGCCAGCACCCCGACAGGGGGAGTCGCGTATGGCTACACCTTC.

The chain uses TRBV9 and TRBJ1-2; D perhaps matches TRBD1 (5 bases). V lost 4 bases to trimming and J lost 7 bases, with 17 bases between them. CDR1 is SGDLS and CDR2 is YYNGEE in the germline V gene. The CDR3 length is 14 residues. The CDR3 DNA reads TGTGCCAGCAGCCCCCTTTGGCGGGGCGGTGGCTACACCTTC. Amino acid sequence: CASSPLWRGGGYTF.

Here the CDR3 DNA reads TGTGCCAGCAGTGAATGGGGAGAGTATAAGGGCTACACCTTC. Protein sequence: CASSEWGEYKGYTF. V gene TRBV25-1 combines with J gene TRBJ1-2; D gene unclear. The germline V and J ends were trimmed by 1 base and 8 bases, with 14 bases remaining between them. Germline CDR1 MGHDK, CDR2 SYGVNS. The CDR3 sequence is 14 residues long.

The chain has TRBV25-1 and TRBJ1-2; D gene unclear. CDR1 MGHDK and CDR2 SYGVNS come from the germline V gene. CDR3 length equals 15 residues. V lost 2 bases and J 6 bases, leaving 16 bases between the germline ends. CDR3 sequence: CASSEETKKWDGYTF. CDR3 bases: TGTGCCAGCAGTGAAGAGACTAAAAAGTGGGATGGCTACACCTTC.

The chain carries TRBV20-1 and TRBJ2-1, with D unresolved. V gave up 3 bases and J gave up 0 bases, with 15 bases separating them. Germline CDR1 reads DFQATT; CDR2 reads SNEGSKA (reference sequence). The CDR3 is made up of 16 amino acids. CDR3 in DNA: TGCAGTGCTAGTACCGCCCGATTCGACTCCTACAATGAGCAGTTCTTC. Protein sequence: CSASTARFDSYNEQFF.

V and J are TRBV19 and TRBJ2-3; 7 nucleotides align to TRBD2. CDR3 size: 16 residues. The V gene end was trimmed by 3 bases and the J gene end by 2 bases; junction bases not matched to a gene: 8. The germline V gene has CDR1 LNHDA and CDR2 SQIVND (reference sequence). The CDR3 protein is CASSMLVGGITDTQYF. CDR3 nucleotide sequence: TGTGCCAGTAGTATGCTAGTGGGAGGGATCACAGATACGCAGTATTTT.

The J gene is TRBJ1-4, the V gene TRBV27, with no clear D. Trimming cost V 3 bases and J 3 bases, with 14 bases left between them. This CDR3 region has 16 residues. Germline CDR1 and CDR2: MNHEY and SMNVEV (reference sequence). CDR3 DNA sequence: TGTGCCAGCAGTTTGAAGGGTCTACTTTCTAATGAAAAACTGTTTTTT. It is translated as CASSLKGLLSNEKLFF.

The chain carries TRBV30 and TRBJ1-5; TRBD1 might be the D (5 bases). This CDR3 spans 14 amino acids. The germline V gene encodes CDR1 GTSNPN and CDR2 SVGIG (reference sequence). Trimming stripped 3 bases from V and 2 bases from J, with 11 bases between. The CDR3 loop is CAWSRTGGNQPQHF. The CDR3 region has the DNA TGTGCCTGGAGCCGCACGGGGGGCAATCAGCCCCAGCATTTT.

In this sample, this clonotype turned up a few times. This chain connects TRBV6-2 or TRBV6-3 to TRBJ1-1; the match to TRBD1 covers 8 bases. V trimming: 6 bases; J trimming: 3 bases; junction bases outside the gene matches: 6. The CDR3 sequence is 14 residues long. Germline CDR1 reads MNHEY; CDR2 reads SVGEGT. The CDR3 sequence is CASSPGTGYTEAFF. The CDR3 DNA reads TGTGCCAGCAGCCCCGGGACAGGATACACTGAAGCTTTCTTT.

The chain combines TRBV19 with TRBJ1-1; 9 nucleotides align to TRBD1. From germline, CDR1 is LNHDA and CDR2 SQIVND (reference sequence). J lost 1 base, V lost 9 bases, and 3 bases had no gene match. CDR3 length equals 13 residues. The CDR3: CASDRGGNTEAFF. The CDR3 DNA sequence: TGTGCCAGCGACAGGGGGGGGAACACTGAAGCTTTCTTT. Full variable domain (outside the CDR3, taken from reference TRBV19 and TRBJ1-1): DGGITQSPKYLFRKEGQNVTLSCEQNLNHDAMYWYRQDPGQGLRLIYYSQIVNDFQKGDIAEGYSVSREKKESFPLTVTSAQKNPTAFYLCASDRGGNTEAFFGQGTRLTVV.

J is TRBJ2-3 and V is TRBV6-5, with unresolved D. Trimming removed 2 bases from V and 2 bases from J, with 14 bases in between. The CDR3 is made up of 16 amino acids. Germline CDR1 MNHEY, CDR2 SVGAGI. The CDR3 is CASSYGHLDSTDTQYF. DNA of the CDR3: TGTGCCAGCAGTTACGGCCATCTAGACTCCACAGATACGCAGTATTTT.

The CDR3 bases are TGTGCCAGCAGCTCCCCCTTCCCGGGACTACGGAAAGAGACCCAGTACTTC. Translating it yields CASSSPFPGLRKETQYF. The chain is built from TRBV11-2 and TRBJ2-5; 7 bases fit TRBD2. This CDR3 region has 17 residues. The trim removed 4 bases at V and 3 bases at J, leaving 14 bases unmatched. The germline gives CDR1 SGHAT, CDR2 FQNNGV. The entire variable domain, with the rest obtained from reference TRBV11-2 and TRBJ2-5, is as follows: EAGVAQSPRYKIIEKRQSVAFWCNPISGHATLYWYQQILGQGPKLLIQFQNNGVVDDSQLPKDRFSAERLKGVDSTLKIQPAKLEDSAVYLCASSSPFPGLRKETQYFGPGTRLLVL.

The chain combines TRBV6-5 with TRBJ2-1; 8 bases match TRBD2. Per germline, CDR1 MNHEY and CDR2 SVGAGI. The CDR3 contains 16 residues. V trimming: 0 bases; J trimming: 6 bases; junction bases outside the gene matches: 7. Here the CDR3 DNA reads TGTGCCAGCAGTTACTCGACGGGGGGGCCCGTCAATGAGCAGTTCTTC. Its protein product is CASSYSTGGPVNEQFF.

J is TRBJ2-7 and V is TRBV6-1; 9 bases fit TRBD1. V was pared by 3 bases and J by 6 bases, with 9 bases of the junction left unmatched. The CDR3 has 15 amino acids. Germline V gene data show CDR1 as MNHNS and CDR2 as SASEGT. The DNA for the CDR3 is TGTGCCAGCAGTGAGTCCTTAGGGACAGGGTTCGAGCAGTACTTC. This gives the protein CASSESLGTGFEQYF.

The chain joins TRBV7-2 to TRBJ1-3; 7 bases map to TRBD1. Germline lookup yields CDR1 SGHTA and CDR2 FQGNSA. The length of the CDR3 is 15 residues. V lost 3 bases to trimming and J lost 8 bases; unmatched junction nucleotides: 10. CDR3 protein: CASSFPRAGGDTIYF. CDR3 DNA: TGTGCCAGCAGCTTTCCCCGGGCAGGGGGTGACACCATATATTTT.

The chain recombines TRBV4-1 with TRBJ1-2, with 11 bases identical to TRBD1. The CDR3 runs 18 residues. Trimming removed 5 bases from V and 0 bases from J; junction bases left unmatched: 11. Germline V lookup: CDR1 MGHRA, CDR2 YSYEKL. CDR3 sequence (DNA): TGCGCCAGCAGCGGAGTCTTTGGGACAGGGGGTGCTAACTATGGCTACACCTTC. It codes for CASSGVFGTGGANYGYTF.

The CDR3 spells CASSPMGETQYF. CDR3 in DNA: TGTGCCAGCTCACCCATGGGGGAGACCCAGTACTTC. The chain couples TRBV18 to TRBJ2-5; D gene unclear. The length of the CDR3 is 12 residues. Looked up from germline, CDR1 is KGHSH and CDR2 is LQKENI. With 3 bases removed from V and 5 bases from J, the gap between germline ends came to 7 bases.

This clonotype was found a few times. This chain uses TRBV7-7 with TRBJ2-5; 7 nucleotides line up with TRBD1. Germline V gene sequence: CDR1 SSHAT, CDR2 FNYEAQ (reference sequence). V shed 3 bases and J 3 bases; nucleotides not matched to a gene: 4. This CDR3 has 14 amino acids. CDR3 region: CASSLDRSKETQYF. The CDR3 nucleotides read TGTGCCAGCAGCTTGGACAGGTCTAAAGAGACCCAGTACTTC.

In this sample, this clonotype turned up a few times. The chain joins TRBV12-3 or TRBV12-4 to TRBJ2-1; no reliable D call. Trimming cost V 5 bases and J 4 bases, with 12 bases left between them. The CDR3 spans 14 residues. The CDR3 here is CASSPEELYNEQFF. The CDR3 region has the DNA TGTGCCAGCAGTCCCGAGGAACTGTACAATGAGCAGTTCTTC.